The entry below gives a single TCR beta chain sequence along with its context. Its antigen remains unknown. The sample's time point: after neoadjuvant nivolumab, at surgical resection. Patients had HPV-negative, locally advanced oral cavity squamous cell carcinoma. The data derive from a study of neoadjuvant anti-PD-1 for oral cavity cancer. Across the whole study: Non-progressing patients received a fourth nivolumab dose near day 43, then surgery on days 50-56.

Most PBMC samples had 480 ng input DNA in six replicates. TCRdb's table, derived via immunoSEQ multiplex PCR, lists solely in-frame clones and lacks some. The profile shows some 8,400 clones, over 50% of them singletons. The CDR3 totals 12 residues. Trimming cost V 5 bases and J 2 bases, with 7 bases left between them. From germline, CDR1 is MNHNS and CDR2 SASEGT. Broader study findings: Only three patients per response group were TCR-analyzed; validation needed.

The rearrangement uses TRBV6-1 and TRBJ2-7; D is undetermined. The specimen comprised PBMCs, sampled after nivolumab (anti-PD-1) treatment. This receptor was identified in a person aged 35 to 85 with oral cavity squamous cell carcinoma. Here the CDR3 DNA reads TGTGCCAGCAGTTTGGATACCTACGAGCAGTACTTC. Its protein is CASSLDTYEQYF.